Given below is one T cell receptor (beta chain) in context. Its antigen target is currently unknown. Qualities for individual bases were not recorded, and no much larger clone is one base off. This record belongs to a study of siplizumab effects on memory and regulatory T cells (dated by TCRdb to between 2018 and 2021). At the level of the whole study: The effect of the anti-CD2 antibody siplizumab on alloreactive T-cell subsets was examined in allogeneic mixed lymphocyte reactions constructed from human PBMCs.

Sorted unstimulated T cells, along with proliferating T cells recovered from mixed lymphocyte reactions, underwent TCRbeta CDR3 sequencing. Fresh whole blood from fewer than 11 HLA-typed healthy donors was used as the source from which PBMCs were isolated. Library generation was performed with the immunoSEQ multiplex PCR assay. Each sample had 90,000 to 100,000 TCR templates assayed by the deep sequencing platform. Genomic DNA extracted from sorted T cells was the material used for TCRbeta CDR3 sequencing. The source study handled its data this way. The R programming language was used for clonal analysis of the TCRbeta CDR3 data. Comparing unstimulated samples against CFSE-low samples taken after the reaction was how alloreactive CD4+ and CD8+ clones were defined. By matching sequences to the repertoires of sorted unstimulated Treg and non-Treg cells, each alloreactive CD4+ clone was assigned a regulatory or non-regulatory origin. This is the immuneACCESS table as TCRdb keeps it, with only in-frame sequences that have V and J called. A part of the clones is gone; compared with another copy, unresolved V genes explain less than half, and the rest is unexplained. V, J and clone size are taken as reported in that table, and D and trimming were inferred from the DNA itself. The sample table lists more than 85,000 clones, more than 85% of them with a count of one. Jointly, the top ten make up about 0.32% of the sample.

The study at large found these results: The cumulative frequency of alloreactive sequences traceable to unstimulated CD4+ memory T cells was significantly reduced by siplizumab. Because sequences below about 10^-5 frequency were poorly captured, only a minor fraction of alloreactive clones could be mapped to unstimulated subsets. Among mappable alloreactive CD4+ clones, the Treg-derived fraction averaged 68.8% with siplizumab versus about 27% in control reactions. For roughly 75-95% of proliferating CD4+ or CD8+ clones, no naive or memory phenotype could be assigned. Compared with memory T cells, unstimulated naive T cells appeared more diverse, and naive cells seemed to make a substantial contribution to the alloresponse. The suppressive function of proliferating Tregs from siplizumab cultures was not functionally confirmed.

The CDR3 measures 13 amino acids from cysteine to phenylalanine. This entry keeps only the CDR3 DNA: 39 bases, framed from base 1. CDR1 and CDR2, looked up from the germline V gene, are MNHEY and SVGAGI. The germline ends are 10 bases apart after V is trimmed by 6 bases and J by 1 base. The receptor was isolated from a human donor in good health. Sequencing used CD4+ T cells sorted from blood. Here the chain combines TRBV6-5 and TRBJ2-7; the D gene identity is not certain. The DNA sequence reads TGTGCCAGCAGCTATACGGAGTCCTACGAGCAGTACTTC. The resulting protein is CASSYTESYEQYF.